These 2 T cell receptor beta chains were sequenced from one sample in a study of blood T cell repertoires in COVID-19. The data were produced by immunoSEQ multiplex PCR, yet TCRdb's version contains in-frame clones alone and is incomplete. Of roughly 140,000 clones in the sample, 80% to 90% were seen once. Specimen: peripheral blood. All receptors derive from a man in his 70s with acute or convalescent COVID-19.

The CDR3 DNA reads as TGTGCCAGCAGTGAACAGGGTAGACATGGCTACACCTTC. Translated, it gives CASSEQGRHGYTF. This chain joins TRBV28 and TRBJ1-2; weak D call: TRBD1 (6 bases). Looked up from germline, CDR1 is MDHEN and CDR2 is SYDVKM. The CDR3 runs 13 residues. V shed 5 bases and J shed 6 bases, with 13 bases lying between them.

This chain joins TRBV14 and TRBJ2-5; 7 bases fit TRBD1. V shed 4 bases, J shed 2 bases, and the junction held 4 bases outside the gene matches. Germline V gene data show CDR1 as SGHDN and CDR2 as FVKESK. The CDR3 sequence is 14 residues long. CDR3 nucleotides: TGTGCCAGCAGCCTTCTACAGGGGCAAGAGACCCAGTACTTC. It is translated as CASSLLQGQETQYF.